Below, 21 T cell receptor beta chains from the same sample are listed, as sequenced in a study of cytomegalovirus exposure and HLA in healthy donors. PCR amplification relied on 60 Vbeta primers (plus 13 Jbeta primers). Sequencing used immunoSEQ multiplex PCR; TCRdb keeps in-frame clones, though not all of them. Among under 200,000 clones, approximately 85% were seen once, and the ten largest hold 9.3%. The sample comprised PBMCs. Receptor source: a man between 18 and 29 years old in good health and CMV-seropositive.

J is TRBJ2-1 and V is TRBV4-3, with 12 positions matching TRBD1. Germline CDR1 LGHNA, CDR2 YSLEER. J lost 7 bases, V lost 3 bases, and 4 bases had no gene match. CDR3 length: 15 amino acids. The CDR3 sequence is CASSQGQGAGNEQFF. DNA for the CDR3: TGCGCCAGCAGCCAGGGACAGGGGGCTGGGAATGAGCAGTTCTTC.

The chain carries TRBV7-9 and TRBJ1-1; D might be TRBD1 (5 bases). The V gene lost 3 bases and the J gene lost 6 bases, with 14 bases spanning the gap. Germline CDR1 SEHNR, CDR2 FQNEAQ (reference sequence). The CDR3 has 14 residues. CDR3 nucleotides: TGTGCCAGCAGCTTGAATGGGGCAGGACCTGAAGCTTTCTTT. It encodes CASSLNGAGPEAFF.

The rearrangement links TRBV2 to TRBJ1-1, with D possibly TRBD1 on 5 matching bases. The V end lost 7 bases, the J end lost 8 bases, and 20 bases lay between the germline ends. In germline, CDR1 is SNHLY, CDR2 FYNNEI. This CDR3 contains 14 residues. CDR3 sequence reads: CASNPFWQGSEAFF. The CDR3 nucleotides are TGTGCCAGCAACCCCTTTTGGCAGGGCTCGGAAGCTTTCTTT.

The rearrangement joins TRBV30 to TRBJ1-6; no firm D call. Germline lookup yields CDR1 GTSNPN and CDR2 SVGIG (reference sequence). Trimming removed 0 bases from V and 11 bases from J, with 11 bases in between. The CDR3 loop spans 13 amino acids. The CDR3 sequence: CAWSVRGETPLHF. DNA of the CDR3: TGTGCCTGGAGTGTACGTGGGGAGACACCCCTCCACTTT.

The chain links TRBV5-1 to TRBJ2-7, with 7 bases identical to TRBD1. Trimming at V came to 0 bases and at J to 2 bases, leaving 5 bases not matched to a gene. Germline V gives CDR1 SGHRS, CDR2 YFSETQ. The length of the CDR3 is 15 residues. The CDR3 spells CASSLGQGPAYEQYF. Here the CDR3 DNA reads TGCGCCAGCAGCTTGGGACAGGGACCGGCCTACGAGCAGTACTTC.

CDR3 sequence: CASGTGLSTDTQYF. The CDR3 nucleotides are TGTGCCAGCGGGACAGGTCTTAGCACAGATACGCAGTATTTT. The chain has TRBV6-5 and TRBJ2-3; 8 bases match TRBD1. This CDR3 has 14 amino acids. The V gene's germline CDR1 is MNHEY and CDR2 SVGAGI. The V gene end was trimmed by 8 bases and the J gene end by 0 bases; junction bases not matched to a gene: 4.

The chain recombines TRBV19 with TRBJ1-2; 10 bases are shared with TRBD1. With 6 bases clipped from V and 7 bases from J, the junction kept 8 bases outside the gene matches. The germline V gene has CDR1 LNHDA and CDR2 SQIVND (reference sequence). This CDR3 contains 14 residues. CDR3 DNA: TGTGCCAGTAGCGTGGGACAGGGGATCTCTGGCTACACCTTC. This codes for CASSVGQGISGYTF.

This clone was observed a few times. As DNA, the CDR3 is TGTGCCAGCAGTTACTCGGGAGGGAATCAGCCCCAGCATTTT. Its translation is CASSYSGGNQPQHF. This chain uses TRBV6-6 with TRBJ1-5; D uncertain. The germline gives CDR1 MNHNY, CDR2 SVGAGI (reference sequence). The CDR3 sequence is 14 residues long. Between the trimmed V and J ends, which lost 0 bases and 4 bases, there was a span of 7 bases.

The CDR3 reads CASTQGGGGQYEQYF. Here the CDR3 DNA reads TGTGCCAGCACCCAGGGCGGGGGGGGCCAATACGAGCAGTACTTC. The genes are TRBV6-5 and TRBJ2-7; 9 nucleotides match TRBD2. The CDR3 has 15 residues. J was trimmed by 4 bases and V by 7 bases; bases with no gene match: 11. The germline V gene encodes CDR1 MNHEY and CDR2 SVGAGI.

The chain recombines TRBV27 with TRBJ2-7; D is possibly TRBD2 (6 bases). This CDR3 spans 15 amino acids. Between the trimmed V and J ends, which lost 5 bases and 9 bases, there was a span of 23 bases. The germline V gene has CDR1 MNHEY and CDR2 SMNVEV (reference sequence). The CDR3 DNA is TGTGCCAGCAGTCCGATACGGCGAATAGGAGGGGTGCAGTACTTC. Translating it yields CASSPIRRIGGVQYF.

The V gene is TRBV4-3, the J gene TRBJ2-1; 9 nucleotides match TRBD2. The germline V gene has CDR1 LGHNA and CDR2 YSLEER. This CDR3 is 15 amino acids long. V lost 0 bases and J lost 9; bases outside the gene matches: 6. CDR3 DNA: TGCGCCAGCAGCCAAGATATAGGGACTAGCACTGAGCAGTTCTTC. Translating it yields CASSQDIGTSTEQFF.

This chain uses TRBV10-3 with TRBJ1-5; 7 bases align to TRBD1. CDR1 ENHRY and CDR2 SYGVKD come from the germline V gene. V lost 4 bases, J lost 4 bases, and 4 bases stayed unmatched. The CDR3 consists of 14 residues. The DNA of the CDR3 is TGTGCCATCAGTGTGGACAGGAGAAATCAGCCCCAGCATTTT. This translates into CAISVDRRNQPQHF.

V and J are TRBV14 and TRBJ2-1; 8 bases are a match to TRBD2. In germline, CDR1 is SGHDN, CDR2 FVKESK. J lost 4 bases, V lost 1 base, and 0 bases had no gene match. This CDR3 is 14 amino acids long. CDR3: CASSQASGYNEQFF. The CDR3 DNA sequence: TGTGCCAGCAGCCAAGCTAGCGGGTACAATGAGCAGTTCTTC.

The J gene is TRBJ2-5, the V gene TRBV12-5; 13 bases fit TRBD2. Germline lookup yields CDR1 LGHNT and CDR2 FRNRAP. The CDR3 has 18 residues. V dropped 0 bases and J dropped 0; count of bases not matched to a gene: 4. The DNA of the CDR3 is TGTGCTAGTGGTTTGGTCGCAGGACTAGCGGGGGACCAAGAGACCCAGTACTTC. Its protein product is CASGLVAGLAGDQETQYF.

V and J are TRBV7-9 and TRBJ1-2; D possibly corresponds to TRBD1 (5 bases). V was cut by 3 bases and J by 8 bases, with 13 bases left in between. This CDR3 has 13 residues. CDR1 is SEHNR, CDR2 FQNEAQ, per germline (reference sequence). CDR3 in DNA: TGTGCCAGCAGCTTCACAGGTCAAGGAGGCTACACCTTC. It specifies CASSFTGQGGYTF.

The gene calls are TRBV27 and TRBJ1-6; D is undetermined. Trimming pared 3 bases from V and 7 bases from J, leaving 10 bases between. The CDR3 is 14 residues long. From germline, CDR1 is MNHEY and CDR2 SMNVEV (reference sequence). The CDR3: CASSFQASNSPLHF. Written as DNA, the CDR3 is TGTGCCAGCAGTTTTCAAGCGTCCAATTCACCCCTCCACTTT.

Written as DNA, the CDR3 is TGCGCCAGCACTGCGTACCAGGGGGGAGAGACCCAGTACTTC. Protein: CASTAYQGGETQYF. The chain uses TRBV5-1 and TRBJ2-5, with a weak D call TRBD1 (7 bases). This CDR3 is 14 amino acids long. Germline V CDR1 and CDR2: SGHRS, YFSETQ. V was shortened by 6 bases and J by 4 bases, with 16 bases between the two germline ends. Looking up the rest from reference TRBV5-1 and TRBJ2-5 gives the full variable domain: KAGVTQTPRYLIKTRGQQVTLSCSPISGHRSVSWYQQTPGQGLQFLFEYFSETQRNKGNFPGRFSGRQFSNSRSEMNVSTLELGDSALYLCASTAYQGGETQYFGPGTRLLVL.

The genes are TRBV5-1 and TRBJ2-5; 8 bases fit TRBD1. This CDR3 comprises 15 residues. Trimming at V came to 3 bases and at J to 2 bases, leaving 6 bases not matched to a gene. The V gene's germline CDR1 is SGHRS and CDR2 YFSETQ. The CDR3 DNA follows: TGCGCCAGCAGCTACGGACAGGGACCTCAAGAGACCCAGTACTTC. Translated, it gives CASSYGQGPQETQYF.

Only one count was recorded for this clone. The CDR3 protein is CASSAGTSGLDTQYF. The CDR3 DNA is TGTGCCAGCAGCGCCGGGACTAGCGGTTTGGATACGCAGTATTTT. This chain joins TRBV9 and TRBJ2-3, with 11 nucleotides matching TRBD2. The CDR3 spans 15 residues. Germline CDR1 reads SGDLS; CDR2 reads YYNGEE. After removal of 3 bases from V and 6 bases from J, the junction contained 6 bases not matched to a gene.

CDR3 protein: CATLDTTKNTEAFF. The CDR3 DNA sequence: TGTGCCACCCTGGACACGACCAAGAACACTGAAGCTTTCTTT. The chain couples TRBV2 to TRBJ1-1; D possibly corresponds to TRBD1 (5 bases). V lost 10 bases and J lost 1, with 16 bases in between. Germline CDR1 reads SNHLY; CDR2 reads FYNNEI. The CDR3 runs to 14 residues. Complete variable domain (other parts from reference TRBV2 and TRBJ1-1): EPEVTQTPSHQVTQMGQEVILRCVPISNHLYFYWYRQILGQKVEFLVSFYNNEISEKSEIFDDQFSVERPDGSNFTLKIRSTKLEDSAMYFCATLDTTKNTEAFFGQGTRLTVV.

V gene TRBV7-9 combines with J gene TRBJ1-1; D not resolved. Germline CDR1 reads SEHNR; CDR2 reads FQNEAQ (reference sequence). Trimming pared 3 bases from V and 0 bases from J, leaving 11 bases between. The CDR3 totals 15 residues. The CDR3 sequence is CASSLNRRMNTEAFF. The DNA for the CDR3 is TGTGCCAGCAGCTTGAATAGGCGGATGAACACTGAAGCTTTCTTT. Based on the CDR3 plus reference TRBV7-9 and TRBJ1-1, the full variable domain is DTGVSQNPRHKITKRGQNVTFRCDPISEHNRLYWYRQTLGQGPEFLTYFQNEAQLEKSRLLSDRFSAERPKGSFSTLEIQRTEQGDSAMYLCASSLNRRMNTEAFFGQGTRLTVV.